A selection of T cell receptor beta chains follows, all from one sample in a study of read filtering for tumor transcriptome and immune sequencing. TCRdb analysed the reads with MiXCR anew, one entry per CDR3 protein. The sample contains 75,000 to 95,000 distinct CDR3 sequences, approximately 21% of which appear only once. The sample was a population of CD138-negative cells sorted from bone marrow. Receptors were obtained from a donor aged 40 or older with multiple myeloma. Each CDR3 is given with its conserved first and last residue. A D gene is named only where the DNA matches it firmly. Expanded clones get a size class; other rows say once, few or many, or leave the size out.

j_call | d_call | v_call | clone_size | cdr3_nt | cdr3_aa
TRBJ2-7 | - | TRBV7-2 | few | TGTGCCAGCAGCTTAGTGGTATCGCACGAGCAGTACTTC | CASSLVVSHEQYF
TRBJ1-5 | - | TRBV12-3/TRBV12-4 | many | TGTGCCAGCAGCGCTCAGGGACCTCTTTTCCAGCATTTT | CASSAQGPLFQHF
TRBJ2-5 | TRBD2 | TRBV30 | few | TGTGCCTGCCAACGACTAGCGGGGGTTCATGAGACCCAGTACTTC | CACQRLAGVHETQYF
TRBJ2-2 | TRBD1 | TRBV29-1 | many | TGCAGCGTTGAAGGGACAGGGGGAGTAACCGGGGAGCTGTTTTTT | CSVEGTGGVTGELFF
TRBJ1-4 | TRBD1 | TRBV27 | many | TGTGCCAGCAGTTCCAGACAGGGGGCTGAAAAACTGTTTTTT | CASSSRQGAEKLFF
TRBJ1-1 | - | TRBV12-3/TRBV12-4 | many | TGTGCCAGCAGTCCCGCGGTGAGGACAGTGAACACTGAAGCTTTCTTT | CASSPAVRTVNTEAFF
TRBJ2-5 | TRBD1 | TRBV7-8 | - | TGTGCCAGCAGCTGGGACAGCCAAGAGACCCAGTACTTC | CASSWDSQETQYF
TRBJ1-2 | TRBD1 | TRBV24-1 | many | TGTGCCACCAGTGATACGGGACAGGGGGGTCAGGCGGATGGCTACACCTTC | CATSDTGQGGQADGYTF
TRBJ2-6 | - | TRBV29-1 | many | TGCAGCGTTGGCCGAGTGGGGCCTCAAGGGGCCAACGTCCTGACTTTC | CSVGRVGPQGANVLTF
TRBJ2-7 | TRBD2 | TRBV6-2/TRBV6-3 | many | TGTGCCAGCAGCAAGGGGTCAGGACTAGCGGGGCGTGTACAGTTTCAGTACTTC | CASSKGSGLAGRVQFQYF
TRBJ1-5 | - | TRBV2 | - | TGTGCCAGCAGTGAAAGGTACAATCAGCCCCAGCATTTT | CASSERYNQPQHF
TRBJ2-2 | TRBD1 | TRBV2 | many | TGTGCCAGCAGGCCTTTGACAGGGTACACCGGGGAGCTGTTTTTT | CASRPLTGYTGELFF
TRBJ1-1 | - | TRBV19 | - | TGTGCCAGTAGTATTAACTGGAACACTGAAGCTTTCTTT | CASSINWNTEAFF
TRBJ1-2 | - | TRBV28 | many | TGTGCCAGCAGTTCTCCGGGGCAGGCTGGGGACTATGGCTACACCTTC | CASSSPGQAGDYGYTF
TRBJ1-1 | - | TRBV7-2 | few | TGTGCCAGCAGCTTAGCGCCAGGGTCGAATGAAGCTTTCTTT | CASSLAPGSNEAFF
TRBJ2-7 | - | TRBV6-1 | few | TGTGCCAGCAGTGGACAACCCAGGGGTGGAGGGGAGCAGTACTTC | CASSGQPRGGGEQYF
TRBJ1-1 | - | TRBV5-1 | many | TGCGCCAGCAGCTTCGGGACACGGGGCACTGAAGCTTTCTTT | CASSFGTRGTEAFF
TRBJ1-1 | - | TRBV5-1 | many | TGCGCCAGCAGCTTGGGGGCGGACACTGAAGCTTTCTTT | CASSLGADTEAFF
TRBJ2-1 | - | TRBV7-8 | - | TGTGCCAGCAGCTCGAACCTCTACAATGAGCAGTTCTTC | CASSSNLYNEQFF
TRBJ1-4 | - | TRBV12-3/TRBV12-4 | many | TGTGCCAGCAGTTTAGGGGGGGATCGGAAACTGTTTTTT | CASSLGGDRKLFF
TRBJ2-5 | TRBD2 | TRBV5-1 | - | TGCGCCAGCAGAGGACTAGCGGAAGAGACCCAGTACTTC | CASRGLAEETQYF
TRBJ2-6 | - | TRBV3-1 | few | TGTGCCAGCAACGCTAACTCTGGGGCCAACGTCCTGACTTTC | CASNANSGANVLTF
TRBJ2-5 | - | TRBV5-1 | many | TGCGCCAGCAGCTTGAATGCAGCGGAGACCCAGTACTTC | CASSLNAAETQYF
TRBJ1-5 | TRBD1 | TRBV30 | - | TGTGCCTGGGGGGACAGGGGAGATCAGCCCCAGCATTTT | CAWGDRGDQPQHF
TRBJ2-5 | - | TRBV5-4 | many | TGTGCCAGCAGCCCGCAGGGGGGGCTCAAAGAGACCCAGTACTTC | CASSPQGGLKETQYF
TRBJ2-1 | - | TRBV3-1 | few | TGTGCCAGCAGCGGAACGCTCGGGACCTCCTACAATGAGCAGTTCTTC | CASSGTLGTSYNEQFF
TRBJ1-4 | - | TRBV7-9 | - | TGTGCCAGCAGCCCGGGGCCTATCGAACTGTTTTTT | CASSPGPIELFF
TRBJ2-1 | - | TRBV29-1 | many | TGCAGCGTTGTACGTCTGAGGAGGGGGGACAATGAGCAGTTCTTC | CSVVRLRRGDNEQFF
TRBJ1-5 | - | TRBV20-1 | many | TGCAGTGCCACTGAGGGGGTTGGCAATCAGCCCCAGCATTTT | CSATEGVGNQPQHF
TRBJ1-1 | - | TRBV19 | - | TGTGCCAGTAGTTGGGGGGGGATGAACACTGAAGCTCTCTTT | CASSWGGMNTEALF
TRBJ1-5 | - | TRBV28 | few | TGTGCCAGCATCGCCGGGGGATCCCAAAATCAGCCCCAGCATTTT | CASIAGGSQNQPQHF
TRBJ2-2 | - | TRBV3-1 | - | TGTGCCAGCAGCAGGGGCACCGGGGAGCTGTTTTTT | CASSRGTGELFF
TRBJ2-4 | - | TRBV7-9 | few | TGTGCCAGCAGCCCCATTCGGTTTGAACAACTAAACATTCAGTACTTC | CASSPIRFEQLNIQYF
TRBJ1-2 | - | TRBV12-3/TRBV12-4 | many | TGTGCCAGCAGTTTAACAGAACTAGACTATGGCTACACCTTC | CASSLTELDYGYTF
TRBJ2-3 | - | TRBV20-1 | many | TGCAGTGCTAGAGATGGCCTAACAGATACGCAGTATTTT | CSARDGLTDTQYF
TRBJ2-3 | - | TRBV19 | many | TGTGCCAGTAGCCGAGTCCCCGGAAGTGGCACAGATACGCAGTATTTT | CASSRVPGSGTDTQYF
TRBJ2-3 | TRBD1 | TRBV29-1 | many | TGCAGCGTTAAAGGGGGCGCGGCAGATACGCAGTATTTT | CSVKGGAADTQYF
TRBJ2-5 | TRBD1 | TRBV5-1 | few | TGCGCCAGCAAGGGACAGGGGGCGGAAGAGACCCAGTACTTC | CASKGQGAEETQYF
TRBJ1-1 | - | TRBV7-9 | many | TGTGCCAGCCAGGACAGAATGCTAATGAACACTGAAGCTTTCTTT | CASQDRMLMNTEAFF
TRBJ2-7 | - | TRBV19 | - | TGTGCCAGTATCGTCGTCCAGGGAAAGGCTTACGAGCAGTACTTC | CASIVVQGKAYEQYF
TRBJ1-5 | - | TRBV3-1 | - | TGTGCCAGCAGCCAATCGGGTCCTATTAGCAATCAGCCCCAGCATTTT | CASSQSGPISNQPQHF
TRBJ2-3 | TRBD1 | TRBV6-6 | few | TGTGCCAGCAGACAGGGGAGAATCCGCACAGATACGCAGTATTTT | CASRQGRIRTDTQYF
TRBJ2-1 | TRBD1 | TRBV6-2/TRBV6-3 | many | TGTGCCAGCAGTTACGGGACAGCCTCCTACAATGAGCAGTTCTTC | CASSYGTASYNEQFF
TRBJ1-5 | - | TRBV7-2 | - | TGTGCCAGCAGCTTAGCGGGCGCCCAGCCCCAGCATTTT | CASSLAGAQPQHF
TRBJ2-1 | TRBD2 | TRBV5-1 | many | TGCGCCAGCAGCCCGCTGGTCGCGGGGGGCCCAAATGAGCAGTTCTTC | CASSPLVAGGPNEQFF
TRBJ1-4 | - | TRBV28 | few | TGTGCCATCCGGGAGACACTAAATGAAAAACTGTTTTTT | CAIRETLNEKLFF
TRBJ2-5 | - | TRBV11-1 | - | TGTGCCAGCAGCCCCCGGACAGTCAGGAGCGAGACCCAGTACTTC | CASSPRTVRSETQYF
TRBJ2-3 | - | TRBV29-1 | many | TGCAGCGTTGTAATGGCTACGGGCACAGATACGCAGTATTTT | CSVVMATGTDTQYF
TRBJ2-1 | TRBD2 | TRBV7-6 | many | TGTGCCAGCAGCTTAACGGGGGGGCGGGTTGAGCAGTTCTTC | CASSLTGGRVEQFF
TRBJ1-1 | - | TRBV6-1 | many | TGTGCCAGCAGGACGATTGGGGGGGGCACTGAAGCTTTCTTT | CASRTIGGGTEAFF
TRBJ2-1 | - | TRBV12-3/TRBV12-4 | many | TGTGCCAGCAGAACGACTACTAGCTCCTACAATGAGCAGTTCTTC | CASRTTTSSYNEQFF
TRBJ2-7 | - | TRBV28 | - | TGTGCCAGCCAAACGGGCTGGGAGCAGTACTTC | CASQTGWEQYF
TRBJ2-2 | - | TRBV28 | many | TGTGCCAGCGGCTACGTCCGTCGGGAGCTGTTTTTT | CASGYVRRELFF
TRBJ2-2 | - | TRBV19 | many | TGTGCCAGTAGTATAGAAGGGGCCCGCGGGGAGCTGTTTTTT | CASSIEGARGELFF
TRBJ2-1 | TRBD2 | TRBV19 | many | TGTGCCAGTAGTAGGGGGACGGGGGGGCGAGACAATGAGCAGTTCTTC | CASSRGTGGRDNEQFF
TRBJ1-5 | - | TRBV20-1 | many | TGCAGTGCTAGTGGCCAGTCCAATCAGCCCCAGCATTTT | CSASGQSNQPQHF
TRBJ2-1 | - | TRBV12-3/TRBV12-4 | many | TGTGCCAGCAGACCGTCTAGCGTCTCTTACAATGAGCAGTTCTTC | CASRPSSVSYNEQFF
TRBJ2-7 | - | TRBV29-1 | many | TGCAGCGTTGTGGGACGGAGCTCCTACGAGCAGTACTTC | CSVVGRSSYEQYF
TRBJ2-1 | - | TRBV12-3/TRBV12-4 | - | TGTGCCAGTAGTTTGTTTGGGTACGCGGACAATGAGCGGTTCTTC | CASSLFGYADNERFF
TRBJ2-3 | TRBD1 | TRBV7-6 | many | TGTGCCAGCAGCTTCGGGACAGGGGGGGATACGCAGTATTTT | CASSFGTGGDTQYF